These 5 T cell receptor beta chains came from one sample sequenced in a study of blood T cell repertoires in COVID-19 (dated by TCRdb to between 2020 and 2021). The library was obtained by the immunoSEQ multiplex PCR assay. TCRdb re-hosts the immuneACCESS table, in-frame sequences only. Its copies lack some clones; in the studies checked, an unresolved V gene accounts for under half of them, and the cause for the rest is not known. The sample table lists approximately 210,000 clones, about 83% of them with a count of one. The biggest ten clones account for about 8.9% of the sample. The source material was peripheral blood. These TCRs come from a woman in her 50s with acute or convalescent COVID-19.

The chain employs TRBV5-1 and TRBJ2-1, with 14 nucleotides matching TRBD2. This CDR3 comprises 16 residues. The V gene end was trimmed by 3 bases and the J gene end by 7 bases; junction bases not matched to a gene: 6. The germline V gene has CDR1 SGHRS and CDR2 YFSETQ. CDR3 coding DNA: TGCGCCAGCAGCTCCGAAGGGACTAGCGGGAGTAATGAGCAGTTCTTC. Its translation is CASSSEGTSGSNEQFF.

The rearrangement uses TRBV12-3 or TRBV12-4 and TRBJ1-1; 11 nucleotides align to TRBD1. V gave up 5 bases and J gave up 11 bases; unmatched junction bases: 7. The CDR3 totals 13 residues. The CDR3 loop reads CASSLGQGAVAFF. The CDR3 DNA reads as TGTGCCAGCAGTCTCGGACAGGGGGCTGTGGCTTTCTTT.

This clone has just one count. This sequence joins TRBV6-5 and TRBJ2-7, with TRBD2 matching over 7 bases. The CDR3 covers 13 residues. V shed 0 bases and J 12 bases; nucleotides not matched to a gene: 8. Germline CDR1 is MNHEY and CDR2 is SVGAGI. The CDR3 here is CASSYSRGSGPYF. DNA of the CDR3: TGTGCCAGCAGTTACTCTCGCGGGAGCGGTCCGTACTTC.

The V and J genes are TRBV4-2 and TRBJ2-7, with D tentatively TRBD2 (5 bases). The CDR3 runs 15 residues. CDR1 is LGHNA and CDR2 is YNFKEQ in the germline V gene. Between the trimmed V and J ends, which lost 4 bases and 6 bases, there was a span of 19 bases. The CDR3 DNA reads as TGTGCCAGCAGCCCCTCCGTAGGTAGCGAGGTCGAGCAGTACTTC. It is translated as CASSPSVGSEVEQYF.

The chain combines TRBV28 with TRBJ2-7; D is unclear. The CDR3 runs 14 residues. Deletions cut 4 bases from V and 3 bases from J, with 13 bases between. Germline V CDR1 and CDR2: MDHEN, SYDVKM. In DNA form, the CDR3 reads TGTGCCAGCAGTTCGCTCGACGGAGACTACGAGCAGTACTTC. Its protein product is CASSSLDGDYEQYF.